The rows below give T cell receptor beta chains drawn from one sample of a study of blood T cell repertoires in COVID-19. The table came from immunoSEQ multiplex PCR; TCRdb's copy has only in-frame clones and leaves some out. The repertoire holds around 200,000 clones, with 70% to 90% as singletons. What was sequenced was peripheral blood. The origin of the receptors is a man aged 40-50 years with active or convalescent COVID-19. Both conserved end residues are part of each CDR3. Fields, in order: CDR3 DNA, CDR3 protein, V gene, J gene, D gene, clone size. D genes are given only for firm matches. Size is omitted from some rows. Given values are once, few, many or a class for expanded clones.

cdr3_nt: TGTGCCTGGAGTGTAGACCCCTCGGGGAGCGAGCATTTT
cdr3_aa: CAWSVDPSGSEHF
v_call: TRBV30
j_call: TRBJ1-5
d_call: NA
clone_size: NA

cdr3_nt: TGCGCCAGCAGCCTGGACAGTTACTCTGGAAACACCATATATTTT
cdr3_aa: CASSLDSYSGNTIYF
v_call: TRBV5-1
j_call: TRBJ1-3
d_call: NA
clone_size: NA

cdr3_nt: TGTGCCAGCAGCCATAGCGACAGGACCGCTAACTATGGCTACACCTTC
cdr3_aa: CASSHSDRTANYGYTF
v_call: TRBV3-1/TRBV3-2
j_call: TRBJ1-2
d_call: NA
clone_size: NA

cdr3_nt: TGTGCCAGCAGCCCTCACCAGAAAACGCAGTATTTT
cdr3_aa: CASSPHQKTQYF
v_call: TRBV6-2/TRBV6-3
j_call: TRBJ2-3
d_call: NA
clone_size: few

cdr3_nt: TGTGCCTGGAGTGTAAAAGGGACTTTCGATTCACCCCTCCACTTT
cdr3_aa: CAWSVKGTFDSPLHF
v_call: TRBV30
j_call: TRBJ1-6
d_call: NA
clone_size: NA

cdr3_nt: TGTGCCAGCAGCTCCGGACAGGGAACGGGTACTGGATACAATGAGCAGTTCTTC
cdr3_aa: CASSSGQGTGTGYNEQFF
v_call: TRBV5-4
j_call: TRBJ2-1
d_call: TRBD1
clone_size: NA

cdr3_nt: TGTGCCAGCAGCCCCTCGTCGGGTTCTAACTATGGCTACACCTTC
cdr3_aa: CASSPSSGSNYGYTF
v_call: TRBV7-3
j_call: TRBJ1-2
d_call: NA
clone_size: NA

cdr3_nt: TGCGCCAGCAGTGAAGGGTTAGCGGGGGGTCAAGAGACCCAGTACTTC
cdr3_aa: CASSEGLAGGQETQYF
v_call: TRBV10-1
j_call: TRBJ2-5
d_call: TRBD2
clone_size: once

cdr3_nt: TGCAGTGCCCCATGGTACGAGGTCCACACCTTC
cdr3_aa: CSAPWYEVHTF
v_call: TRBV20-1
j_call: TRBJ1-2
d_call: NA
clone_size: few

cdr3_nt: TGCGCCAGCAGGTCCAGCGGGGGCGGTCCAGATACGCAGTATTTT
cdr3_aa: CASRSSGGGPDTQYF
v_call: TRBV5-1
j_call: TRBJ2-3
d_call: TRBD2
clone_size: NA

cdr3_nt: TGTGCCAGCATCATCGGCGGGACAGGGGCTCTCTTGGATACGCAGTATTTT
cdr3_aa: CASIIGGTGALLDTQYF
v_call: TRBV28
j_call: TRBJ2-3
d_call: TRBD1
clone_size: NA

cdr3_nt: TGTGCCAGCACCCTTGGCGGGGGCGGAGATACGCAGTATTTT
cdr3_aa: CASTLGGGGDTQYF
v_call: TRBV27
j_call: TRBJ2-3
d_call: NA
clone_size: NA

cdr3_nt: TGTGCCAGCAGCTATCGGACAGGGGGAGAGCGTTCACCCCTCCACTTT
cdr3_aa: CASSYRTGGERSPLHF
v_call: TRBV5-6
j_call: TRBJ1-6
d_call: TRBD1
clone_size: NA

cdr3_nt: TGTGCCAGCTCACAGACAGTGAACACTGAAGCTTTCTTT
cdr3_aa: CASSQTVNTEAFF
v_call: TRBV18
j_call: TRBJ1-1
d_call: NA
clone_size: NA

cdr3_nt: TGTGCCAGCAGTTTATCCCAGGTTGGAGATACGCAGTATTTT
cdr3_aa: CASSLSQVGDTQYF
v_call: TRBV27
j_call: TRBJ2-3
d_call: NA
clone_size: NA

cdr3_nt: TGTGCCACCAGTGAACATCCCGGGACAGGGGCCCCCAATGAGCAGTTCTTC
cdr3_aa: CATSEHPGTGAPNEQFF
v_call: TRBV24-1
j_call: TRBJ2-1
d_call: TRBD1
clone_size: NA

cdr3_nt: TGTGCCACCAGTGGGGGGGGCACAGATACGCAGTATTTT
cdr3_aa: CATSGGGTDTQYF
v_call: TRBV24-1
j_call: TRBJ2-3
d_call: NA
clone_size: NA

cdr3_nt: TGTGCCAGCAGTCAGGGGGAGCCCCAGCATTTT
cdr3_aa: CASSQGEPQHF
v_call: TRBV6-2/TRBV6-3
j_call: TRBJ1-5
d_call: TRBD1
clone_size: NA

cdr3_nt: TGTGCCAGCAGCTCCCCACGGGCCAGCCAGCGGGATAACTATGGCTACACCTTC
cdr3_aa: CASSSPRASQRDNYGYTF
v_call: TRBV11-2
j_call: TRBJ1-2
d_call: NA
clone_size: NA

cdr3_nt: TGCGCCAGCAGCTCGGAGGGGGGGACAGATACGCAGTATTTT
cdr3_aa: CASSSEGGTDTQYF
v_call: TRBV5-1
j_call: TRBJ2-3
d_call: NA
clone_size: NA

cdr3_nt: TGTGCCAGCAGCTTAACAGGGGCCCCCAGGGAGACCCAGTACTTC
cdr3_aa: CASSLTGAPRETQYF
v_call: TRBV7-3
j_call: TRBJ2-5
d_call: NA
clone_size: NA

cdr3_nt: TGTGCCAGCAGTTCGTACGGTGCAACTAATGAAAAACTGTTTTTT
cdr3_aa: CASSSYGATNEKLFF
v_call: TRBV27
j_call: TRBJ1-4
d_call: NA
clone_size: NA

cdr3_nt: TGTGCCAGCTCCCGCTCAACTAGCGGGGGGGCCTCGAATGAGCAGTTCTTC
cdr3_aa: CASSRSTSGGASNEQFF
v_call: TRBV18
j_call: TRBJ2-1
d_call: TRBD2
clone_size: NA

cdr3_nt: TGTGCCAGCAGTTACTCGCCTTTTCGGGACAGAACTAGCAATCAGCCCCAGCATTTT
cdr3_aa: CASSYSPFRDRTSNQPQHF
v_call: TRBV6-2/TRBV6-3
j_call: TRBJ1-5
d_call: TRBD1
clone_size: NA